One sample yielded the 23 T cell receptor beta chains listed below, sequenced in a study of shared clonotypes between healthy human individuals. Clones were sequenced by immunoSEQ multiplex PCR, and TCRdb holds only the in-frame ones, with some missing. Here the sample spans about 510,000 clones, 79% being singletons. Sequenced material: PBMCs. Every receptor here comes from a woman aged 35 to 49 in good health. Some clones in this sample may be carry-over from other donors' samples.

This clone was seen only once. The chain joins TRBV30 to TRBJ1-2, with no clear D. The CDR3 is made up of 12 amino acids. V lost 3 bases to trimming and J lost 2 bases, with 7 bases between them. The V gene's germline CDR1 is GTSNPN and CDR2 SVGIG (reference sequence). The CDR3 sequence: CAWSDGNYGYTF. The CDR3 region has the DNA TGTGCCTGGAGCGACGGAAACTATGGCTACACCTTC.

The chain uses TRBV5-1 and TRBJ2-2; the D gene is possibly TRBD2 (5 bases). The CDR3 contains 16 residues. Germline V gives CDR1 SGHRS, CDR2 YFSETQ. V shed 4 bases and J shed 2 bases, with 15 bases lying between them. The CDR3 protein is CASSHDPLENTGELFF. CDR3 in DNA: TGCGCCAGCAGCCACGACCCACTAGAAAACACCGGGGAGCTGTTTTTT. Complete variable domain (other parts from reference TRBV5-1 and TRBJ2-2): KAGVTQTPRYLIKTRGQQVTLSCSPISGHRSVSWYQQTPGQGLQFLFEYFSETQRNKGNFPGRFSGRQFSNSRSEMNVSTLELGDSALYLCASSHDPLENTGELFFGEGSRLTVL.

The gene calls are TRBV6-4 and TRBJ2-2; D is uncertain. This CDR3 is built from 14 residues. Germline V gene lookup returns CDR1 MRHNA and CDR2 SNTAGT. V lost 5 bases, J lost 0 bases, and 7 bases lay in between. CDR3 protein: CASSLQANTGELFF. CDR3 bases: TGTGCCAGCAGTTTGCAGGCGAACACCGGGGAGCTGTTTTTT.

DNA for the CDR3: TGTGCCAGCAGTTCAGCGGATAGGTCCACTGAAGCTTTCTTT. Translation gives CASSSADRSTEAFF. V is TRBV6-6 and J is TRBJ1-1; D remains ambiguous. V dropped 4 bases and J dropped 4 bases, with 13 bases sitting between them. The CDR3 consists of 14 residues. Germline CDR1 and CDR2: MNHNY and SVGAGI (reference sequence).

The chain employs TRBV19 and TRBJ2-4; possible D gene TRBD2, 6 bases. Germline CDR1 LNHDA, CDR2 SQIVND (reference sequence). This CDR3 comprises 16 residues. V lost 0 bases and J lost 5, with 14 bases in between. CDR3 nucleotide sequence: TGTGCCAGTAGTATAGAGGGACTCGGACAACAAAACATTCAGTACTTC. Its protein is CASSIEGLGQQNIQYF.

CDR3 sequence: CASSSGESANTEAFF. The CDR3 DNA reads as TGTGCCAGCAGCTCGGGGGAGAGCGCGAACACTGAAGCTTTCTTT. V is TRBV7-9 and J is TRBJ1-1, with D possibly being TRBD1 (5 bases). The CDR3 has 15 residues. Germline V CDR1 and CDR2: SEHNR, FQNEAQ (reference sequence). Trimming left V 4 bases short and J 1 base short, with 13 bases between.

The rearrangement joins TRBV9 to TRBJ1-5; D is unresolved. This CDR3 comprises 14 residues. Germline V gene lookup returns CDR1 SGDLS and CDR2 YYNGEE. Trimming took 3 bases from V and 5 from J, leaving 12 bases between them. CDR3 in DNA: TGTGCCAGCAGCGCGGTGCCATCCGATCAGCCCCAGCATTTT. Translated, it gives CASSAVPSDQPQHF.

This chain connects TRBV7-9 to TRBJ2-1; the D gene is possibly TRBD2 (5 bases). This CDR3 spans 14 amino acids. The germline V and J ends were trimmed by 5 bases and 4 bases, with 12 bases remaining between them. Germline V gene data show CDR1 as SEHNR and CDR2 as FQNEAQ (reference sequence). The CDR3 DNA reads as TGTGCCAGCAGCCCTCGTAGGGAGTACAATGAGCAGTTCTTC. Its protein is CASSPRREYNEQFF.

This clone was seen a few times. The V gene is TRBV5-6, the J gene TRBJ1-2; possibly TRBD1 for D (6 bases). Trimming removed 3 bases from V and 4 bases from J, with 13 bases in between. From germline, CDR1 is SGHDT and CDR2 YYEEEE. There are 14 residues in the CDR3. This CDR3 reads CASSSSGEVYGYTF. DNA of the CDR3: TGTGCCAGCAGCTCGTCAGGGGAGGTCTATGGCTACACCTTC.

Only one count was recorded for this clone. V usage is TRBV30 and J usage is TRBJ2-3; D is tentatively TRBD1 or TRBD2 (5 bases each). Trimming removed 3 bases from V and 2 bases from J, with 18 bases in between. Germline lookup yields CDR1 GTSNPN and CDR2 SVGIG (reference sequence). CDR3 size: 16 residues. Here the CDR3 DNA reads TGTGCCTGGAGGGCCGTCGGGGCCGGAAACACAGATACGCAGTATTTT. Encoded protein: CAWRAVGAGNTDTQYF.

The chain joins TRBV5-1 to TRBJ2-1; D not resolved. In germline, CDR1 is SGHRS, CDR2 YFSETQ. CDR3 length: 14 residues. Trimming stripped 0 bases from V and 7 bases from J, with 11 bases between. CDR3 protein: CASSLASQINEQFF. DNA for the CDR3: TGCGCCAGCAGCTTGGCCTCCCAAATAAATGAGCAGTTCTTC.

The chain uses TRBV9 and TRBJ1-4, with 9 bases matching TRBD1. CDR3 size: 15 residues. The V segment lost 3 bases and the J segment 8 bases; nucleotides outside the gene matches: 8. Germline CDR1 is SGDLS and CDR2 is YYNGEE. CDR3 in DNA: TGTGCCAGCAGCGGGAGGGGACAGGGTAAAGAAAAACTGTTTTTT. Encoded protein: CASSGRGQGKEKLFF.

The chain employs TRBV5-1 and TRBJ2-2; D is unclear. The CDR3 runs 14 residues. Germline CDR1 reads SGHRS; CDR2 reads YFSETQ. The V and J ends lost 0 bases and 0 bases respectively, with 3 bases between them. The CDR3 nucleotides are TGCGCCAGCAGCTTGGAGCCGAACACCGGGGAGCTGTTTTTT. Its protein is CASSLEPNTGELFF. Filled out from reference TRBV5-1 and TRBJ2-2, the complete variable domain reads KAGVTQTPRYLIKTRGQQVTLSCSPISGHRSVSWYQQTPGQGLQFLFEYFSETQRNKGNFPGRFSGRQFSNSRSEMNVSTLELGDSALYLCASSLEPNTGELFFGEGSRLTVL.

The chain combines TRBV30 with TRBJ1-2; tentatively, D is TRBD1 (5 bases). Per germline, CDR1 GTSNPN and CDR2 SVGIG (reference sequence). The V and J ends lost 4 bases and 8 bases respectively, with 17 bases between them. The CDR3 is 13 residues long. CDR3 residues: CAWTSVGAGGYTF. DNA of the CDR3: TGTGCCTGGACCTCCGTAGGGGCCGGAGGCTACACCTTC. Combining the CDR3 with reference TRBV30 and TRBJ1-2 gives the whole variable domain SQTIHQWPATLVQPVGSPLSLECTVEGTSNPNLYWYRQAAGRGLQLLFYSVGIGQISSEVPQNLSASRPQDRQFILSSKKLLLSDSGFYLCAWTSVGAGGYTFGSGTRLTVV.

This clone was detected a few times. CDR3 amino acids: CASSLASVTGRHEKLFF. DNA for the CDR3: TGCGCCAGCAGCTTGGCTTCTGTGACAGGTCGTCATGAAAAACTGTTTTTT. The chain is built from TRBV5-1 and TRBJ1-4; maybe TRBD1 (6 bases). Trimming removed 0 bases at V and 6 bases at J, with 18 bases between. The CDR3 spans 17 residues. The germline gives CDR1 SGHRS, CDR2 YFSETQ.

This chain uses TRBV5-1 with TRBJ2-3, with 9 positions matching TRBD1. The J segment lost 5 bases and the V segment lost 1 base, leaving 2 bases of the junction unmatched. This CDR3 spans 14 amino acids. CDR1 SGHRS and CDR2 YFSETQ come from the germline V gene. CDR3 in amino acids: CASSLTGGEDTQYF. Written as DNA, the CDR3 is TGCGCCAGCAGCTTGACAGGGGGCGAAGATACGCAGTATTTT.

The V call is TRBV29-1, the J call TRBJ2-1; D is undetermined. V lost 4 bases and J 9 bases, leaving 10 bases between the germline ends. This CDR3 spans 11 amino acids. Germline values: CDR1 SQVTM, CDR2 ANQGSEA. The CDR3 DNA follows: TGCAGCGTTGCCCTAGTCAGTGAGCAGTTCTTC. Translation: CSVALVSEQFF.

The chain carries TRBV6-5 and TRBJ1-5; D gene uncertain. From germline, CDR1 is MNHEY and CDR2 SVGAGI. The V end was cut by 0 bases, the J end by 4 bases, with 4 bases between. The CDR3 loop spans 13 amino acids. The CDR3 reads CASSYSRNQPQHF. The CDR3 bases are TGTGCCAGCAGTTACTCGAGGAATCAGCCCCAGCATTTT.

This clone has only a few counts. The chain joins TRBV15 to TRBJ1-2; a weak D match, TRBD1 (5 bases). Trimming left V 1 base short and J 4 bases short, with 10 bases between. The V gene's germline CDR1 is LNHNV and CDR2 YYDKDF (reference sequence). The CDR3 consists of 14 residues. For the CDR3, the DNA is TGTGCCACCAGCAGAGTGACAGTTTTCTATGGCTACACCTTC. Translation: CATSRVTVFYGYTF.

This chain's CDR3 is CASSQRGPEQFF. In nucleotides, the CDR3 is TGTGCCAGCAGCCAACGGGGACCTGAGCAGTTCTTC. V usage is TRBV7-2 and J usage is TRBJ2-1; D may correspond to TRBD1 or TRBD2 (5 bases each). Germline V gene lookup returns CDR1 SGHTA and CDR2 FQGNSA. Trimming removed 5 bases from V and 9 bases from J, with 11 bases in between. CDR3 length: 12 residues.

The chain has TRBV10-3 and TRBJ2-1, with 8 positions matching TRBD2. Losses at the gene ends were 2 bases for V and 0 bases for J; bases not matched to a gene: 0. Germline CDR1 is ENHRY and CDR2 is SYGVKD. CDR3 length: 15 amino acids. The CDR3 reads CAISESGSSYNEQFF. CDR3 DNA sequence: TGTGCCATCAGTGAGAGCGGGAGCTCCTACAATGAGCAGTTCTTC.

In DNA form, the CDR3 reads TGTGCCAGTAGTCCGAGACTAGCGGGAGACGCAGATGAGCAGTTCTTC. It specifies CASSPRLAGDADEQFF. The rearrangement uses TRBV19 and TRBJ2-1; TRBD2 matches 12 bases. The CDR3 spans 16 residues. CDR1 and CDR2 from the germline V gene are LNHDA and SQIVND (reference sequence). The V and J ends lost 5 bases and 8 bases, in that order; junction bases with no gene match: 10.

This clone has just one count. The chain links TRBV7-2 to TRBJ1-1, with D possibly being TRBD1 (5 bases). The CDR3 is made up of 13 amino acids. Germline lookup yields CDR1 SGHTA and CDR2 FQGNSA. V shed 6 bases and J shed 5 bases, with 13 bases lying between them. The CDR3 region is CASRDPGITEAFF. The CDR3 DNA follows: TGTGCCAGCAGGGATCCAGGGATAACTGAAGCTTTCTTT.